These T cell receptor beta chains were read from a single sample in a study of Ad26.COV2.S vaccination and SARS-CoV-2 variants. Measured with immunoSEQ multiplex PCR; TCRdb has only the in-frame clones, and not every one. The sample lists about 260,000 clones, approximately 88% occurring once. The sequenced sample was peripheral blood, obtained in a trial of Ad26.COV2.S vaccine versus placebo. These receptor sequences come from a person aged 18-65 years who received the Ad26.COV2.S COVID-19 vaccine or a placebo. Each CDR3 is given with its conserved first and last residue. The D gene is left open where the match is weak. Rows may omit the clone size; those that give it use once, few, many or a size class.

TRBJ1-5 NA few TRBV27 TGTGCCAGCAGTTGGACACGCAATCAGCCCCAGCATTTT CASSWTRNQPQHF
TRBJ2-5 NA few TRBV7-3 TGTGCCAGCAGCCCAGGAGGGTCGGGAGAGACCCAGTACTTC CASSPGGSGETQYF
TRBJ2-1 TRBD2 NA TRBV7-9 TGTGCCAGCAGCTTAGAAATACGGGAGGGCTATGAGCAGTTCTTC CASSLEIREGYEQFF
TRBJ1-6 NA once TRBV10-3 TGTGCCATCAGTGAGGCAGGGAAAAATATTGCGCCCCTCCACTTT CAISEAGKNIAPLHF
TRBJ1-1 TRBD1 NA TRBV27 TGTGCCAGCAGTCCTTGGGACAGGGGGCCCACTGAAGCTTTCTTT CASSPWDRGPTEAFF
TRBJ1-5 NA few TRBV7-9 TGTGCCAGCAGCCCGGGGACGGCGGTTAATAGCAATCAGCCCCAGCATTTT CASSPGTAVNSNQPQHF
TRBJ2-6 TRBD2 NA TRBV11-3 TGTGCCAGCAGCCTGGGGGGGAGCGAGTCTGGGGCCAACGTCCTGACTTTC CASSLGGSESGANVLTF
TRBJ1-1 NA NA TRBV4-1 TGCGCCACCAGACGACAGCCTAGCCCCATGAACACTGAAGCTTTCTTT CATRRQPSPMNTEAFF
TRBJ2-5 NA NA TRBV5-6 TGTGCCAGCAGTTTCAGCGGGTCGAGGGAGACCCAGTACTTC CASSFSGSRETQYF
TRBJ2-3 TRBD1 NA TRBV10-3 TGTGCCATCAGGCCCACAGGGGCCGATACGCAGTATTTT CAIRPTGADTQYF
TRBJ2-7 NA NA TRBV11-2 TGTGCCAGCAGCTTAAACAGGTTGACCTACGAGCAGTACTTC CASSLNRLTYEQYF
TRBJ1-4 TRBD1 NA TRBV2 TGTGCCAGCAGTGGGATGACAGGGGCTTATGAAAAACTGTTTTTT CASSGMTGAYEKLFF
TRBJ2-5 TRBD1 NA TRBV27 TGTGCCAGCAGTTTCTACCGACAGGGAAGGGAGACCCAGTACTTC CASSFYRQGRETQYF
TRBJ2-5 TRBD2 NA TRBV4-3 TGCGCCAGCAGCCAAGATGTAAGCGGGGGCCAGTGGGAGACCCAGTACTTC CASSQDVSGGQWETQYF
TRBJ2-1 TRBD2 NA TRBV4-1 TGCGCCAGCAGCCAAGGTCCAGCGGGGATCTACAATGAGCAGTTCTTC CASSQGPAGIYNEQFF
TRBJ1-1 NA few TRBV9 TGTGCCAGCAGCGTAGTTGGGGGGAGTGAAGCTTTCTTT CASSVVGGSEAFF
TRBJ2-1 NA NA TRBV7-3 TGTGCCAGCAGCTTAAACAGGGTCCCTAACAATGAGCAGTTCTTC CASSLNRVPNNEQFF
TRBJ1-2 TRBD1 NA TRBV6-5 TGTGCCAGCAGTAGACAGGGGGGAAGTAGGGGCTACACCTTC CASSRQGGSRGYTF
TRBJ1-4 NA NA TRBV19 TGTGCCAGTAGCATGCTACAGACAGGATTTTATGAAAAACTGTTTTTT CASSMLQTGFYEKLFF
TRBJ1-6 NA NA TRBV19 TGTGCCAGTAGTACCAGAGCCCGGGTCGGAAATTCACCCCTCCACTTT CASSTRARVGNSPLHF
TRBJ2-2 NA once TRBV7-3 TGTGCCAGCAGCTTAACTTGGTTCTCAGAGCTGTTTTTT CASSLTWFSELFF
TRBJ2-1 NA NA TRBV3-1/TRBV3-2 TGTGCCAGCAGCCAAGGAGTCGAGCAGTTCTTC CASSQGVEQFF
TRBJ2-1 NA NA TRBV5-1 TGCGCCAGCAGCTCTTCCTTTGGTCGACCAGGGAGAATGATAGTGGGCGGCTCCTACAATGAGCAGTTCTTC CASSSSFGRPGRMIVGGSYNEQFF
TRBJ2-1 NA few TRBV19 TGTGCCAGTACCCTAAGGGGGGGGGAGCAGTTCTTC CASTLRGGEQFF
TRBJ1-5 NA NA TRBV7-6 TGTGCCAGCAGCTCCCCTGAGAGGACACCCGAAAGCAATCAGCCCCAGCATTTT CASSSPERTPESNQPQHF
TRBJ2-1 NA NA TRBV9 TGTGCCAGCAGCCGCGCCGAGCGAGGTGAGCAGTTCTTC CASSRAERGEQFF
TRBJ2-3 NA once TRBV11-1 TGTGCCAGCAGCTTAAGGGGGGGGCCCCGCACAGATACGCAGTATTTT CASSLRGGPRTDTQYF
TRBJ1-4 TRBD1 few TRBV7-3 TGTGCCAGCAGCTCTTTCTCCGGGACAGGGCGGGAAAAACTGTTTTTT CASSSFSGTGREKLFF
TRBJ1-2 NA NA TRBV11-2 TGTGCCAGCAGCTTAGATCTAGGGGCTTGCACCTTC CASSLDLGACTF
TRBJ2-3 TRBD2 NA TRBV7-2 TGTGCCAGTCGACTAGCGGGGGGTTCCACAGATACGCAGTATTTT CASRLAGGSTDTQYF
TRBJ2-5 TRBD2 NA TRBV5-5 TGTGCCAGCAGCTTGGACGGGGGGGCCTCCCCGTACCAAGAGACCCAGTACTTC CASSLDGGASPYQETQYF
TRBJ1-2 NA NA TRBV19 TGTGCCAGTAGTATAGGGGCTGGCTACACCTTC CASSIGAGYTF
TRBJ2-2 TRBD2 NA TRBV28 TGTGCCAGCAGTCTAAACTTAGCGGGAGGAAAGAACACCGGGGAGCTGTTTTTT CASSLNLAGGKNTGELFF
TRBJ1-5 NA NA TRBV27 TGTGCCAGCAGTTGGCAGGGGAATCAGCCCCAGCATTTT CASSWQGNQPQHF
TRBJ2-2 NA NA TRBV5-4 TGTGCCAGCAGCTTGGCGAGTAGCGTGCACACCGGGGAGCTGTTTTTT CASSLASSVHTGELFF
TRBJ2-7 NA NA TRBV5-1 TGCGCCAGCAGCTTGGAGGGAAATGAATTCGAGCAGTACTTC CASSLEGNEFEQYF
TRBJ1-1 NA once TRBV6-1 TGTGCCAGCAGTGAAATAGGCCTTGAAGCTTTCTTT CASSEIGLEAFF
TRBJ2-5 NA NA TRBV14 TGTGCCAGCAGCCAAGAAGGCAGAAAACAAGAGACCCAGTACTTC CASSQEGRKQETQYF
TRBJ1-1 NA NA TRBV4-2 TGTGCCAGCAGCCAAGATCCCCAGGGGCTTGGAGCTTTCTTT CASSQDPQGLGAFF
TRBJ2-7 TRBD1 NA TRBV7-9 TGTGCCAGCAGTTTCCGGGACAGGGCAAGCGAGCAGTACTTC CASSFRDRASEQYF
TRBJ1-4 NA NA TRBV5-6 TGTGCCAGCAGCCTGGCCATGAATGAAAAACTGTTTTTT CASSLAMNEKLFF
TRBJ2-3 NA NA TRBV9 TGTGCCAGCAGCGTAGATTTCTCTAGCACAGATACGCAGTATTTT CASSVDFSSTDTQYF